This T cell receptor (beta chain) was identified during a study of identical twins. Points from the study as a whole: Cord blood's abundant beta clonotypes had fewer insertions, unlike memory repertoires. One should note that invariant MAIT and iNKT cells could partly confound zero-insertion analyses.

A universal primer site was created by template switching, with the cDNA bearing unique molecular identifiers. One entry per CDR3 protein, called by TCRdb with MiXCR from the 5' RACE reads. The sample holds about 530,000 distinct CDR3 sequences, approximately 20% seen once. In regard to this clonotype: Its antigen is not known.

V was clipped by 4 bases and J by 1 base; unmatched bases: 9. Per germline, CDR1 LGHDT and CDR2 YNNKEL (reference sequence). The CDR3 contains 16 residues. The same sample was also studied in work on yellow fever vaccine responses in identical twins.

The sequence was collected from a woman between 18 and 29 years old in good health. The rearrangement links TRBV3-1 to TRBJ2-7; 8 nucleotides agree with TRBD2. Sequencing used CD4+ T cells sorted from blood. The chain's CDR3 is CASSLQGSGSSYEQYF. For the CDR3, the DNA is TGTGCCAGCAGCCTCCAGGGGAGCGGGAGTTCCTACGAGCAGTACTTC.